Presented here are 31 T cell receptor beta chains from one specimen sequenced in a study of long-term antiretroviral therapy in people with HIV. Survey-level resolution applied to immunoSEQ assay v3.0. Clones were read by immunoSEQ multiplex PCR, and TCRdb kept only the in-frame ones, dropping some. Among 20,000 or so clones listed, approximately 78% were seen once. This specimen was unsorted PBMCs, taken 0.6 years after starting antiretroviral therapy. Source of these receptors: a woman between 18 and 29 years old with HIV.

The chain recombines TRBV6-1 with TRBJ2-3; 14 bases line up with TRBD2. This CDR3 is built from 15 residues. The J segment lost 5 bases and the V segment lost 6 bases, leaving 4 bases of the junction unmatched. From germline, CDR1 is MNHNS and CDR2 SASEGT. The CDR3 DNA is TGTGCCAGCAGAGGACTAGCGGGAGGTGGAGATACGCAGTATTTT. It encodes CASRGLAGGGDTQYF.

The CDR3 is CASSPTGTSGSGEQFF. DNA of the CDR3: TGTGCCAGCAGCCCTACCGGGACTAGCGGGTCGGGTGAGCAGTTCTTC. V and J are TRBV11-2 and TRBJ2-1, with 12 bases that match TRBD2. CDR1 SGHAT and CDR2 FQNNGV come from the germline V gene. J lost 9 bases, V lost 5 bases, and 11 bases had no gene match. The CDR3 extends over 16 amino acids.

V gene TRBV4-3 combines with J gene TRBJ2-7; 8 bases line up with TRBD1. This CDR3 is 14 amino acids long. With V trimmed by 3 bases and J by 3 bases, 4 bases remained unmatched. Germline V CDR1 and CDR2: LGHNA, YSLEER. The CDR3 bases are TGCGCCAGCAGCCATGGACAGGGAGACTACGAGCAGTACTTC. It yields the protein CASSHGQGDYEQYF.

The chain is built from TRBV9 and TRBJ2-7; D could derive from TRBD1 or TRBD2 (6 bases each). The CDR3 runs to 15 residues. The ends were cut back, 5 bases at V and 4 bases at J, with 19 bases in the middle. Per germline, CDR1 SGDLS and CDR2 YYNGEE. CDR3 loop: CASSPSGGGKYEQYF. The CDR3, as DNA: TGTGCCAGCAGTCCCAGTGGAGGGGGAAAATACGAGCAGTACTTC.

The CDR3 here is CASSLAGLAGVDEQFF. The CDR3 bases are TGTGCCAGCAGCTTAGCGGGACTAGCGGGAGTTGATGAGCAGTTCTTC. The chain employs TRBV7-6 and TRBJ2-1; 14 bases are a match to TRBD2. The CDR3 runs 16 residues. In germline, CDR1 is SGHVS, CDR2 FNYEAQ. After removal of 0 bases from V and 8 bases from J, the junction contained 3 bases not matched to a gene.

As DNA, the CDR3 is TGTGCCAGCTCACCAGACGGACAGTATGGCTACACCTTC. Protein: CASSPDGQYGYTF. V usage is TRBV18 and J usage is TRBJ1-2; possibly TRBD1 for D (6 bases). Germline CDR1 and CDR2: KGHSH and LQKENI. The V end was cut by 2 bases, the J end by 5 bases, with 9 bases between. CDR3 length: 13 amino acids. The variable domain in full, completed from reference TRBV18 and TRBJ1-2, reads NAGVMQNPRHLVRRRGQEARLRCSPMKGHSHVYWYRQLPEEGLKFMVYLQKENIIDESGMPKERFSAEFPKEGPSILRIQQVVRGDSAAYFCASSPDGQYGYTFGSGTRLTVV.

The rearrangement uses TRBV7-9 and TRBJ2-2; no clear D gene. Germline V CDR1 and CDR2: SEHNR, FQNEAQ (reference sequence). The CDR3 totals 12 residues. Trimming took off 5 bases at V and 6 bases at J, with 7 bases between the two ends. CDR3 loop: CASSPLPGELFF. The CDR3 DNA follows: TGTGCCAGCAGCCCACTCCCCGGGGAGCTGTTTTTT.

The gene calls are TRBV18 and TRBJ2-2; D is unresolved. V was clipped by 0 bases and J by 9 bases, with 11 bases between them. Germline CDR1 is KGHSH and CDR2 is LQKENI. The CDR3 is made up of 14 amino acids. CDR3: CASSPPRGRRELFF. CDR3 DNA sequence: TGTGCCAGCTCACCACCACGTGGGCGACGGGAGCTGTTTTTT.

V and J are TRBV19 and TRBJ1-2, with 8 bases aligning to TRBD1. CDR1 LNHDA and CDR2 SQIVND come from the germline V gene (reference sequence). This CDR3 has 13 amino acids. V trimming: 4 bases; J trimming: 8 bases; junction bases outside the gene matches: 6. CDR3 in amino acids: CASSTRTGRGYTF. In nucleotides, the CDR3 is TGTGCCAGTAGTACCCGGACAGGGCGGGGCTACACCTTC.

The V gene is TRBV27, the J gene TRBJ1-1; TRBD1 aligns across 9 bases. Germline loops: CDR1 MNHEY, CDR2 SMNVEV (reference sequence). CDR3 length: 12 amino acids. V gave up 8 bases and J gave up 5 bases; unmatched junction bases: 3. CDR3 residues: CASRDRETEAFF. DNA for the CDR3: TGTGCCAGCCGGGACAGGGAGACTGAAGCTTTCTTT.

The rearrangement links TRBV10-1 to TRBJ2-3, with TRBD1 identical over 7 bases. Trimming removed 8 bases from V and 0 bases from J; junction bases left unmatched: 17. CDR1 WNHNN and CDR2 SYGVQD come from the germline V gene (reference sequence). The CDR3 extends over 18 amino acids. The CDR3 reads CASGRDSKRLSSTDTQYF. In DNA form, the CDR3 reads TGCGCCAGCGGACGGGACAGCAAGAGGCTATCTAGCACAGATACGCAGTATTTT.

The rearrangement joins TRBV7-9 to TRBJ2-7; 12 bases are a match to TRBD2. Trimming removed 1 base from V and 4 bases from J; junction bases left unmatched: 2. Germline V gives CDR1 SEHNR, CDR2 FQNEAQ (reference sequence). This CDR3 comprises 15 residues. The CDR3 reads CASSLVLAGGYEQYF. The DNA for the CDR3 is TGTGCCAGCAGCTTAGTTCTAGCGGGAGGGTACGAGCAGTACTTC.

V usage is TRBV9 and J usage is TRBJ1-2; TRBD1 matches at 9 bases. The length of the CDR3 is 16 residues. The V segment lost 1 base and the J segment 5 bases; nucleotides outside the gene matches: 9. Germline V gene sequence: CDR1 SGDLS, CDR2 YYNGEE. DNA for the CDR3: TGTGCCAGCAGCGTATCCGGGACAGGGACGTTTTATGGCTACACCTTC. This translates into CASSVSGTGTFYGYTF.

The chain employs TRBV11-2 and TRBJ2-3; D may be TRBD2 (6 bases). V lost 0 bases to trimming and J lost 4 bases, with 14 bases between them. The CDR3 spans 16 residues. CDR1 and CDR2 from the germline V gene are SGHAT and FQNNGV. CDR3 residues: CASSLDTRERPDTQYF. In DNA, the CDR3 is TGTGCCAGCAGCTTAGATACCCGGGAGCGGCCAGATACGCAGTATTTT.

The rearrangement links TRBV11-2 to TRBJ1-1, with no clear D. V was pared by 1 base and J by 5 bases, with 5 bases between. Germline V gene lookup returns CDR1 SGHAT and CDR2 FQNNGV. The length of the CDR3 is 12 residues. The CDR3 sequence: CASSLVATEAFF. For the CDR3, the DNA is TGTGCCAGCAGCTTAGTGGCAACTGAAGCTTTCTTT.

The CDR3, as DNA: TGTGCCAGCAGCGTAGCGGACGGCTCTACCTACGAGCAGTACTTC. Its translation is CASSVADGSTYEQYF. The V and J genes are TRBV9 and TRBJ2-7; no firm D call. The germline gives CDR1 SGDLS, CDR2 YYNGEE. V was shortened by 0 bases and J by 2 bases, with 12 bases between the two germline ends. The CDR3 loop spans 15 amino acids.

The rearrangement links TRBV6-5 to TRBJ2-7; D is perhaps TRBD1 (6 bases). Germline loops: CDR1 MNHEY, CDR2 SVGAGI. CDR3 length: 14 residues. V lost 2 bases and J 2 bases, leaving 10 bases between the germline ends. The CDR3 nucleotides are TGTGCCAGCAGTTACCAGACAGGCCCCTACGAGCAGTACTTC. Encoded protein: CASSYQTGPYEQYF.

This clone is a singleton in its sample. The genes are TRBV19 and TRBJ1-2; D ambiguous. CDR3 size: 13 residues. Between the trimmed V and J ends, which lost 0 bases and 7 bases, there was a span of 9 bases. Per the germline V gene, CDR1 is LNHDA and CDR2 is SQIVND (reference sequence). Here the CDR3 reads CASSIEHGLGYTF. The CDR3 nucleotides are TGTGCCAGTAGTATAGAACACGGGCTTGGCTACACCTTC.

In DNA form, the CDR3 reads TGCAGTGCTAGAGCCCTATACGAGCAGTACTTC. Translated, it gives CSARALYEQYF. This chain links TRBV20-1 with TRBJ2-7; D is unresolved. CDR1 is DFQATT and CDR2 is SNEGSKA in the germline V gene (reference sequence). Trimming took off 1 base at V and 4 bases at J, with 5 bases between the two ends. This CDR3 contains 11 residues.

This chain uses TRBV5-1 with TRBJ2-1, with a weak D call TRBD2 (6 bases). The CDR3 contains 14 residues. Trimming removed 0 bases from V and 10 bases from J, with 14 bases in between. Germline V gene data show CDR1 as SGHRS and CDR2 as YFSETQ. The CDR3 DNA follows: TGCGCCAGCAGCTTGGAACTAGCAGAAGAGGAGCAGTTCTTC. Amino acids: CASSLELAEEEQFF.

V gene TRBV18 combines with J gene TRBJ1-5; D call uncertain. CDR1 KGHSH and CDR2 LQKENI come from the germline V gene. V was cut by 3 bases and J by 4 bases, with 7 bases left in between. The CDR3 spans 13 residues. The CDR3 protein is CASSPGENQPQHF. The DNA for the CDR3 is TGTGCCAGCTCACCCGGGGAGAATCAGCCCCAGCATTTT.

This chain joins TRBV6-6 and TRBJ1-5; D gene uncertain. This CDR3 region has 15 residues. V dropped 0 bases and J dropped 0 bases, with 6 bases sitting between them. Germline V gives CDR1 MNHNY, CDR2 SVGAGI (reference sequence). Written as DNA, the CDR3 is TGTGCCAGCAGTTACTCGGGGTATAGCAATCAGCCCCAGCATTTT. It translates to CASSYSGYSNQPQHF.

CDR3 amino acids: CASSRLAGLAGELFF. In DNA form, the CDR3 reads TGTGCCAGCAGCAGACTAGCGGGACTCGCCGGGGAGCTGTTTTTT. V usage is TRBV27 and J usage is TRBJ2-2; 11 nucleotides agree with TRBD2. Per the germline V gene, CDR1 is MNHEY and CDR2 is SMNVEV (reference sequence). The CDR3 totals 15 residues. The V gene end was trimmed by 6 bases and the J gene end by 6 bases; junction bases not matched to a gene: 6.

The CDR3 bases are TGTGCCAGCAGCCCGGGACCTATCTACGAGCAGTACTTC. Translating gives CASSPGPIYEQYF. The J gene is TRBJ2-7, the V gene TRBV14; D is perhaps TRBD1 or TRBD2 (5 bases each). The CDR3 runs to 13 residues. V was shortened by 4 bases and J by 3 bases, with 10 bases between the two germline ends. Germline CDR1 SGHDN, CDR2 FVKESK.

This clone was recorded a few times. The CDR3 coding sequence is TGTGCCAGCAGTGACCTTGGGACCCCACCCCTCCACTTT. Residues: CASSDLGTPPLHF. J is TRBJ1-6 and V is TRBV2; a weak D match, TRBD1 (5 bases). This CDR3 is 13 amino acids long. In germline, CDR1 is SNHLY, CDR2 FYNNEI. Trimming took off 3 bases at V and 11 bases at J, with 11 bases between the two ends.

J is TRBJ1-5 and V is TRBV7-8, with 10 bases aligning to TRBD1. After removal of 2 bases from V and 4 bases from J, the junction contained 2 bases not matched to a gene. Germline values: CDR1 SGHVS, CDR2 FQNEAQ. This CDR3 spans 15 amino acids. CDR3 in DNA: TGTGCCAGCAGCTTATGGGGACAGGGGAATCAGCCCCAGCATTTT. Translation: CASSLWGQGNQPQHF.

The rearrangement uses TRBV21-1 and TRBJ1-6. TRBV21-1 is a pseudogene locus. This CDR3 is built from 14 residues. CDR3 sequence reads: CASTILGGDSPLHF. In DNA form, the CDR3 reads TGTGCCAGCACAATACTGGGAGGGGATTCACCCCTCCACTTT.

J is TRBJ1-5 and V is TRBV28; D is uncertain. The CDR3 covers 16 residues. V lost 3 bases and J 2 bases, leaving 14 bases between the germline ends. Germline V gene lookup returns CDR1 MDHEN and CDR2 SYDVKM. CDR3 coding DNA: TGTGCCAGCAGTTTTGGGCACACCCTGGGCAATCAGCCCCAGCATTTT. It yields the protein CASSFGHTLGNQPQHF. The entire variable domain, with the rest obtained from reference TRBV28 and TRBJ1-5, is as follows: DVKVTQSSRYLVKRTGEKVFLECVQDMDHENMFWYRQDPGLGLRLIYFSYDVKMKEKGDIPEGYSVSREKKERFSLILESASTNQTSMYLCASSFGHTLGNQPQHFGDGTRLSIL.

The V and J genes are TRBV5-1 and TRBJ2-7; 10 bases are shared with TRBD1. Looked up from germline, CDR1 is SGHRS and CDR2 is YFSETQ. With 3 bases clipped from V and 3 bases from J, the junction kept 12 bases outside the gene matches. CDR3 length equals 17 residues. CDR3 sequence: CASSWGGTGAKNYEQYF. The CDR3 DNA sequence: TGCGCCAGCAGCTGGGGCGGGACAGGGGCGAAAAACTACGAGCAGTACTTC.

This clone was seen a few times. The CDR3 reads CASSAGGFNEQYF. The DNA for the CDR3 is TGTGCCAGTAGTGCAGGGGGCTTCAACGAGCAGTACTTC. The gene calls are TRBV19 and TRBJ2-7; 8 bases line up with TRBD1. The junction had 5 bases not matched to a gene; V was cut back by 5 bases and J by 5 bases. The CDR3 has 13 residues. Germline V gene lookup returns CDR1 LNHDA and CDR2 SQIVND (reference sequence).

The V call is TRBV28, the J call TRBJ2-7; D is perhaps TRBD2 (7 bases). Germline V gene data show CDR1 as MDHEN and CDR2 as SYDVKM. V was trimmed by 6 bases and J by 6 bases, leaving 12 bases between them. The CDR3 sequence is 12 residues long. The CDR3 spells CASSQGRGEQYF. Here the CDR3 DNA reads TGTGCCAGCAGCCAGGGGAGGGGCGAGCAGTACTTC.